This T cell receptor (beta chain) is from a study of blood T cell repertoires in COVID-19. Overall study: The United States, Italy and Spain supplied acute and convalescent COVID-19 samples. Nucleic acid was either cDNA or gDNA, and it came from T cells, B-cell-depleted T cells, or PBMCs.

Study processing details: The assay estimated nucleated cells by amplifying reference gene primers. Clones were read by immunoSEQ multiplex PCR, and TCRdb kept only the in-frame ones, dropping some. D and trimming were read from the DNA, whereas the V and J calls and clone size are those reported in that table. The sample carries about 60,000 clones, about nine tenths recorded once. Germline V CDR1 and CDR2: MNHEY, SMNVEV (reference sequence). This CDR3 is 14 amino acids long. Deletions cut 5 bases from V and 6 bases from J, with 13 bases between. The chain joins TRBV27 to TRBJ2-2; the D gene is possibly TRBD2 (6 bases). Source material: peripheral blood. This clonotype was obtained from a human donor with acute or convalescent COVID-19. The donor label of this sample is uncertain. The CDR3 here is CASSREWGAGELFF. The CDR3 coding sequence is TGTGCCAGCAGTAGGGAGTGGGGGGCCGGGGAGCTGTTTTTT.